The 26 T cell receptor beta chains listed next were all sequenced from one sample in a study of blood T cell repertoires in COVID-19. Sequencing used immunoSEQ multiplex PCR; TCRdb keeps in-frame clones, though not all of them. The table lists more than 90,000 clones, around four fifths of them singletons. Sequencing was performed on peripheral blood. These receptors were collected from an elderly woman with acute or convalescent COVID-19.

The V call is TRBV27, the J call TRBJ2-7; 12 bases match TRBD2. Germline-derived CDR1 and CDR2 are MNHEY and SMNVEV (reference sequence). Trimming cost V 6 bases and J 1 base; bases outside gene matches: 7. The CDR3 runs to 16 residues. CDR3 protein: CASRVGGLAGSYEQYF. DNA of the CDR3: TGTGCCAGCAGGGTTGGAGGACTAGCGGGGTCCTACGAGCAGTACTTC.

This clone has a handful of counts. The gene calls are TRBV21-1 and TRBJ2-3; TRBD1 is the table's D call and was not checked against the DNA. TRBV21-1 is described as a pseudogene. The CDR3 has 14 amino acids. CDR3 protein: CASSASTGPDTQYF. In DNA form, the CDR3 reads TGTGCCAGCAGCGCATCAACAGGGCCAGATACGCAGTATTTT.

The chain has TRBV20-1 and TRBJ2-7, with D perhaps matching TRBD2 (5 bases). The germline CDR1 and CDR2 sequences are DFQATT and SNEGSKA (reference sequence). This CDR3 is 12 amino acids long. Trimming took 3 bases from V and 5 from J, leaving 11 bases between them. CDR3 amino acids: CSASRLADEQYF. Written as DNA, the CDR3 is TGCAGTGCTAGTCGTCTAGCAGACGAGCAGTACTTC.

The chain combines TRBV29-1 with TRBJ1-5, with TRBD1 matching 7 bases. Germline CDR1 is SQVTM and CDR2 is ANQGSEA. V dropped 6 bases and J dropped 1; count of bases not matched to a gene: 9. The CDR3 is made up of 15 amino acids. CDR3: CSVIFDRASNQPQHF. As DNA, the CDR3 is TGCAGCGTGATTTTTGACAGGGCCAGCAATCAGCCCCAGCATTTT.

The chain's CDR3 is CASSESFGTGFRSPLHF. CDR3 sequence (DNA): TGTGCCAGCAGTGAATCGTTTGGGACAGGGTTTAGGTCACCCCTCCACTTT. The chain has TRBV6-1 and TRBJ1-6, with TRBD1 matching 9 bases. Germline trimming cut 2 bases from V and 10 bases from J; bases unmatched to any gene: 12. CDR3 length: 17 residues. Germline CDR1 and CDR2: MNHNS and SASEGT.

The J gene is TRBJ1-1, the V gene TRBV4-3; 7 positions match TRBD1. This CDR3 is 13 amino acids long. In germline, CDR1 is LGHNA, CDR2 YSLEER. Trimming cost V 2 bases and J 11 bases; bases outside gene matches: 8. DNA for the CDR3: TGCGCCAGCAGCCAAATACAGGGGTTGGGCGCTTTCTTT. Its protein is CASSQIQGLGAFF.

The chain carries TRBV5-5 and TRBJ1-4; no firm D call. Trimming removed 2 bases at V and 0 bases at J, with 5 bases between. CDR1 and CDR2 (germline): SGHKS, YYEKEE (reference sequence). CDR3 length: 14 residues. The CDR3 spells CASSFGATNEKLFF. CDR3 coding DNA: TGTGCCAGCAGCTTCGGGGCAACTAATGAAAAACTGTTTTTT.

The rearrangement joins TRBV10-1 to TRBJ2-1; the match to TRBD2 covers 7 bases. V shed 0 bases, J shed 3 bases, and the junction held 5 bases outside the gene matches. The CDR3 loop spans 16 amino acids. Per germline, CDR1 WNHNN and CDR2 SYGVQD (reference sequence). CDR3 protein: CASSESKGGLYNEQFF. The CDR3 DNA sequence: TGCGCCAGCAGTGAGTCGAAGGGAGGGCTCTACAATGAGCAGTTCTTC.

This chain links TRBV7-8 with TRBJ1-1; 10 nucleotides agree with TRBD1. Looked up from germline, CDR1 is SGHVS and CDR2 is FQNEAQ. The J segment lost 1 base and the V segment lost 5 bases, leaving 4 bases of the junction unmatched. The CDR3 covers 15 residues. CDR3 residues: CASSAGQGGNTEAFF. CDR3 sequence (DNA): TGTGCCAGCAGCGCAGGACAGGGGGGGAACACTGAAGCTTTCTTT. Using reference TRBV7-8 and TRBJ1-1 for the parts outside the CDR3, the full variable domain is GAGVSQSPRYKVAKRGQDVALRCDPISGHVSLFWYQQALGQGPEFLTYFQNEAQLDKSGLPSDRFFAERPEGSVSTLKIQRTQQEDSAVYLCASSAGQGGNTEAFFGQGTRLTVV.

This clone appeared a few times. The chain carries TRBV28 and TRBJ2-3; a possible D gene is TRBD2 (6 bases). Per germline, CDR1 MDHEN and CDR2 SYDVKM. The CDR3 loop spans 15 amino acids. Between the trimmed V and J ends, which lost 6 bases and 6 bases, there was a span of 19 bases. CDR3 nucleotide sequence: TGTGCCAGCAGCTCACTAGCAGTTCTACGGGATACGCAGTATTTT. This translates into CASSSLAVLRDTQYF.

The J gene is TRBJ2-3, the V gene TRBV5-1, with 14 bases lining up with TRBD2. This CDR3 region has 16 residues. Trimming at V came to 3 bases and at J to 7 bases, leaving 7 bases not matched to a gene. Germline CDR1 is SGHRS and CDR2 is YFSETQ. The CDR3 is CASSSGTSGSMYTQYF. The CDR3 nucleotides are TGCGCCAGCAGCTCGGGGACTAGCGGGAGTATGTATACGCAGTATTTT. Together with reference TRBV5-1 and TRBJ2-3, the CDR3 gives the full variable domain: KAGVTQTPRYLIKTRGQQVTLSCSPISGHRSVSWYQQTPGQGLQFLFEYFSETQRNKGNFPGRFSGRQFSNSRSEMNVSTLELGDSALYLCASSSGTSGSMYTQYFGPGTRLTVL.

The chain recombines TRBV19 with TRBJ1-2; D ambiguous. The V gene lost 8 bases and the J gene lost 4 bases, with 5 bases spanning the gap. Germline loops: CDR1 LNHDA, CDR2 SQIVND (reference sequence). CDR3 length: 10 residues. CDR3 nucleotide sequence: TGTGCCAGTGGGCTCTATGGCTACACCTTC. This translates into CASGLYGYTF. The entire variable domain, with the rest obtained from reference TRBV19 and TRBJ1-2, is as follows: DGGITQSPKYLFRKEGQNVTLSCEQNLNHDAMYWYRQDPGQGLRLIYYSQIVNDFQKGDIAEGYSVSREKKESFPLTVTSAQKNPTAFYLCASGLYGYTFGSGTRLTVV.

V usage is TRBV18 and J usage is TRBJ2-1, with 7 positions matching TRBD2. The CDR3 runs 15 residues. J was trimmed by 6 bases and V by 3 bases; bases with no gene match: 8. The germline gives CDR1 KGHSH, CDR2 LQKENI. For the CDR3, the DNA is TGTGCCAGCTCACCCCTCCATAGCGGGTCCAATGAGCAGTTCTTC. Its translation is CASSPLHSGSNEQFF.

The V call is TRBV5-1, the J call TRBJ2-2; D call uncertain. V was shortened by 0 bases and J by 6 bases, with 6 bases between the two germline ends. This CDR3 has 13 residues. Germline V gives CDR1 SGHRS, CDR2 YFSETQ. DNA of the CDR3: TGCGCCAGCAGCTTGGGGCCGTCCGGGGAGCTGTTTTTT. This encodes CASSLGPSGELFF.

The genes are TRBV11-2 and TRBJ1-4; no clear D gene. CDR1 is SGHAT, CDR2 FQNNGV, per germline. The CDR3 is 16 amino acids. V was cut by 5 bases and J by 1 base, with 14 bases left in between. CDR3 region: CASSLGRKGTNEKLFF. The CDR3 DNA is TGTGCCAGCAGCCTAGGGAGGAAGGGAACTAATGAAAAACTGTTTTTT.

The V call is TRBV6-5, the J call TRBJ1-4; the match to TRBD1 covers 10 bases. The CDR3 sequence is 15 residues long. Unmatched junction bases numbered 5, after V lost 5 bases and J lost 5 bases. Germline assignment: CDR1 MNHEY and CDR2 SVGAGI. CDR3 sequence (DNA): TGTGCCAGCAGTCCAAGGACAGGGGGGAATGAAAAACTGTTTTTT. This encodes CASSPRTGGNEKLFF.

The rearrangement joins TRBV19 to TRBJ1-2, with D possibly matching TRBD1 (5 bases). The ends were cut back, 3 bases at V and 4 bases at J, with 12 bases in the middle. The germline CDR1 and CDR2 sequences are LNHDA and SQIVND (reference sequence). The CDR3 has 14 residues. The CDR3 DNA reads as TGTGCCAGTAGTATCGGGGGAAAGGCCTATGGCTACACCTTC. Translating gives CASSIGGKAYGYTF.

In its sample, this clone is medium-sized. CDR3 DNA sequence: TGTGCCACCAGTAGAGGGAATCAGCCCCAGCATTTT. Translating gives CATSRGNQPQHF. The chain uses TRBV24-1 and TRBJ1-5; D is ambiguous. V was cut by 6 bases and J by 4 bases, with 6 bases left in between. The germline V gene has CDR1 KGHDR and CDR2 SFDVKD. The CDR3 has 12 residues.

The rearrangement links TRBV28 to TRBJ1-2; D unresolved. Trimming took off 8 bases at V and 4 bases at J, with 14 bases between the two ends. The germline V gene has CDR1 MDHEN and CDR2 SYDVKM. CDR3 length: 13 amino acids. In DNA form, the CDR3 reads TGTGCCAGCGGGCTTTCAATGATCTATGGCTACACCTTC. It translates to CASGLSMIYGYTF.

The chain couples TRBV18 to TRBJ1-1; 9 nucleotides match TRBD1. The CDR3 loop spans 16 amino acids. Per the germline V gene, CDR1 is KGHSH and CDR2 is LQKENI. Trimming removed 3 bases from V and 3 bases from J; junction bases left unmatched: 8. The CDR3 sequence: CASSPFTGGEDTEAFF. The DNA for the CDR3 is TGTGCCAGCTCACCCTTTACAGGGGGCGAGGACACTGAAGCTTTCTTT. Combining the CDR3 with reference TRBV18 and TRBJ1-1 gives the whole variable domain NAGVMQNPRHLVRRRGQEARLRCSPMKGHSHVYWYRQLPEEGLKFMVYLQKENIIDESGMPKERFSAEFPKEGPSILRIQQVVRGDSAAYFCASSPFTGGEDTEAFFGQGTRLTVV.

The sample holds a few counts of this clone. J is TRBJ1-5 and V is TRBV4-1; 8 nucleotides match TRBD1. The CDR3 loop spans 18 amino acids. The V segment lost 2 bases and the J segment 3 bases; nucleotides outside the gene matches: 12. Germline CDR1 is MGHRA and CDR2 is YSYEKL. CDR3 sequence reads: CASSQSDRAYSHNQPQHF. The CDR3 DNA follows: TGCGCCAGCAGCCAATCGGACAGGGCCTACTCTCACAATCAGCCCCAGCATTTT.

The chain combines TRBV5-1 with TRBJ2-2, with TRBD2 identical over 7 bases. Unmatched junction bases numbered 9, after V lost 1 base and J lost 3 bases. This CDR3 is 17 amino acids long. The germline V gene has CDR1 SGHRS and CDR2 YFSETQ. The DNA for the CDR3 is TGCGCCAGCAGCTTGAATGCCGCGGGGGATTACACCGGGGAGCTGTTTTTT. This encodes CASSLNAAGDYTGELFF.

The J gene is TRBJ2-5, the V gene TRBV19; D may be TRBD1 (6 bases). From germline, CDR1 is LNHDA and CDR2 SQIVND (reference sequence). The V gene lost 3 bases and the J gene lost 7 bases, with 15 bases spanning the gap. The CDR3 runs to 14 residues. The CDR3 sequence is CASSMTWTEGTQYF. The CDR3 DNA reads TGTGCCAGTAGTATGACTTGGACAGAAGGGACCCAGTACTTC.

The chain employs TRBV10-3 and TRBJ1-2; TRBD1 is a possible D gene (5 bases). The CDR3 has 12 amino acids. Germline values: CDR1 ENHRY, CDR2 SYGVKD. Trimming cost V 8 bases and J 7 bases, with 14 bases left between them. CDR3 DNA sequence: TGTGCCATCGGTCAGGGTACGGCTGGCTACACCTTC. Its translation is CAIGQGTAGYTF.

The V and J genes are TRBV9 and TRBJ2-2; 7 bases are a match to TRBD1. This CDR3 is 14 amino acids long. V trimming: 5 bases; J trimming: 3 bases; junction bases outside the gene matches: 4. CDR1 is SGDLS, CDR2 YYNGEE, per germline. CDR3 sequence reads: CASRPQGDTGELFF. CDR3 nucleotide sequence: TGTGCCAGCAGACCCCAGGGGGACACCGGGGAGCTGTTTTTT.

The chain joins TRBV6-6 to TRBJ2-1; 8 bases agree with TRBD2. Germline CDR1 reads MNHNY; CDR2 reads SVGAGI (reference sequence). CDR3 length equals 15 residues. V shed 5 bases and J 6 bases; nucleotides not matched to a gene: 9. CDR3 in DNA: TGTGCCAGCAGTCCCGCCCGGACTAGCCTCAATGAGCAGTTCTTC. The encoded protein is CASSPARTSLNEQFF.